The entry that follows covers one T cell receptor beta chain sequence. Antigen: not known. Template switching supplied a universal primer site; unique molecular identifiers were carried on the cDNA. TCRdb fed the 5' RACE reads into MiXCR, producing one record per CDR3 protein. The data show around 670,000 distinct CDR3 sequences, 5.5% to 6.5% seen once. This specimen belongs to a study of identical twins. General study findings and limits: Within cord blood, abundant beta clonotypes carried fewer insertions, but memory repertoires showed no such trend. Cross-sectional statistics, not tracking of the same donors, supported the conclusions.

V lost 6 bases, J lost 12 bases, and 33 bases lay in between. CDR1 and CDR2 from the germline V gene are SNHLY and FYNNEI. The CDR3 has 17 amino acids. The donor group consisted entirely of healthy Caucasians. The chain has TRBV2 and TRBJ2-7; the D gene could be TRBD1 or TRBD2 (5 bases each). The receptor was derived from a man younger than 35 in good health. The material sequenced was naive T cells sorted from blood. The CDR3 sequence is CASSAPEKRTHPLWLYF. The CDR3 nucleotides read TGTGCCAGCAGCGCCCCGGAGAAGCGGACACACCCCCTCTGGTTGTACTTC.